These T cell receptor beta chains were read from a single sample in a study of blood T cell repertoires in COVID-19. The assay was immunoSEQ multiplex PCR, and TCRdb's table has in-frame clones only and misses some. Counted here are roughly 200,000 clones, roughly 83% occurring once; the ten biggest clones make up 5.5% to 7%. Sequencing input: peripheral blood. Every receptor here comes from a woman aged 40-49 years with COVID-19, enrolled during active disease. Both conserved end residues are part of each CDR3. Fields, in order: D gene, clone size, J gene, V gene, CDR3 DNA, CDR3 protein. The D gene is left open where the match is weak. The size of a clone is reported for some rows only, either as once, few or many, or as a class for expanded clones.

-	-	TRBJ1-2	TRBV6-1	TGTGCCAGCAGTGAAACGGGACAACCGGAGGGCTACACCTTC	CASSETGQPEGYTF
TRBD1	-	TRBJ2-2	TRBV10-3	TGTGCCGCCCGGGGACAGAGTAACACCGGGGAGCTGTTTTTT	CAARGQSNTGELFF
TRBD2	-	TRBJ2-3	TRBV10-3	TGTGCCACGGGACTAGCGGGGTTCACAGATACGCAGTATTTT	CATGLAGFTDTQYF
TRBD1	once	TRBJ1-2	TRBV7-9	TGTGCCAGCAGCTTAGAGACAGGGAAGCCCGACACCTTC	CASSLETGKPDTF
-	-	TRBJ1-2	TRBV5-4	TGTGCCAGCAGCTTTGGCGGGCAGGACTATGGCTACACCTTC	CASSFGGQDYGYTF
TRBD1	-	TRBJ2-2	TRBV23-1	TGCGCCAGCAGTCCCCCCCTCGTACAGGGGCGCCCCCCAAGCACCGGGGAGCTGTTTTTT	CASSPPLVQGRPPSTGELFF
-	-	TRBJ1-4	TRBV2	TGTGCCAGCAGTGAAAATAGCGTATCCGAAAAACTGTTTTTT	CASSENSVSEKLFF
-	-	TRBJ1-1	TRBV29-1	TGCAGCGTCGGGGGGGTTGAAGCTTTCTTT	CSVGGVEAFF
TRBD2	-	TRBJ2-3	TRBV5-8	TGTGCCAGCAGCTCGGGACTAGCGGGAGCCCCGGGCACAGATACGCAGTATTTT	CASSSGLAGAPGTDTQYF
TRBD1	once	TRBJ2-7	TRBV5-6	TGTGCCAGCGGGTCGGGACAGGGGGTCTACGAGCAGTACTTC	CASGSGQGVYEQYF
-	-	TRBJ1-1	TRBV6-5	TGTGCCAGCAGTTCGGTAAACACTGAAGCTTTCTTT	CASSSVNTEAFF
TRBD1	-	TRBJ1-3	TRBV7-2	TGTGCCAGCACCACAGGGGGGATTGGAAACACCATATATTTT	CASTTGGIGNTIYF
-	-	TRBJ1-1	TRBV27	TGTGCCAGCACAAGGAACGGGATGAACACTGAAGCTTTCTTT	CASTRNGMNTEAFF
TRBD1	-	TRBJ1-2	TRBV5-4	TGTGCCAGCAGCTTGGACAGGGGGACCTTCCATGGCTACACCTTC	CASSLDRGTFHGYTF
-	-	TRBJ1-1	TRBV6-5	TGTGCCAGCAGGCCCCGGGGTCTTTGGAACACTGAAGCTTTCTTT	CASRPRGLWNTEAFF
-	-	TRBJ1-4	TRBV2	TGTGCCAGCAGCCAGTACCTGGAAAAACTGTTTTTT	CASSQYLEKLFF
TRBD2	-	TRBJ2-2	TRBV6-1	TGTGCCAGCGCTTGGGAGGGCCAGACCGGGGAGCTGTTTTTT	CASAWEGQTGELFF
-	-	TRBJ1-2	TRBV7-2	TGTGCCAGCACACCGGGAGGCAGGGCCATTGGCTACACCTTC	CASTPGGRAIGYTF
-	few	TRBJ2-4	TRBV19	TGTGCCAGTAGTGAGCACAGGGTTTTGCTAGCCAAAAACATTCAGTACTTC	CASSEHRVLLAKNIQYF
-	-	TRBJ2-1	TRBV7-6	TGTGCCAGCAGCCAAGAAGCGGTCTCCTACAATGAGCAGTTCTTC	CASSQEAVSYNEQFF
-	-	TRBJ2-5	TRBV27	TGTGCCAGCAGTGTCACAGGTTGGGAGACCCAGTACTTC	CASSVTGWETQYF
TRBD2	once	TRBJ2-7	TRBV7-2	TGTGCCAGCAGCTTAGCCCTAGCGGGGGCAATTTACGAGCAGTACTTC	CASSLALAGAIYEQYF
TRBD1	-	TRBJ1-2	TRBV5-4	TGTGCCAGCAGCTTGGGTGGCAAGGGACAGGGGTCGGGTGGCTACACCTTC	CASSLGGKGQGSGGYTF
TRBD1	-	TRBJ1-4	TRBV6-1	TGTGCCAGCAGTGAACCCATGACAGGGGCAGAAAAACTGTTTTTT	CASSEPMTGAEKLFF